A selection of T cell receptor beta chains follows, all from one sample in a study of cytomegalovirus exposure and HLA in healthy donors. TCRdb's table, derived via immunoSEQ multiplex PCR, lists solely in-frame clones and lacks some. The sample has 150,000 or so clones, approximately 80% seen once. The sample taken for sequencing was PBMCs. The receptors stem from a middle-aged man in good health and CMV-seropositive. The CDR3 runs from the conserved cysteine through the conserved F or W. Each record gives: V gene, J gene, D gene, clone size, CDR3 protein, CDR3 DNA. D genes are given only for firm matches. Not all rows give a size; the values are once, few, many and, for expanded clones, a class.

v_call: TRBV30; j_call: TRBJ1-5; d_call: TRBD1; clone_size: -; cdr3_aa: CAWTQGVGNQPQHF; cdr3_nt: TGTGCCTGGACCCAGGGGGTCGGCAATCAGCCCCAGCATTTT
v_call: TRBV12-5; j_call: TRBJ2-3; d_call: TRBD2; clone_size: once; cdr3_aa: CASGFEDTSGRVTDTQYF; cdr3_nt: TGTGCTAGTGGTTTCGAGGATACTAGCGGGAGGGTGACAGATACGCAGTATTTT
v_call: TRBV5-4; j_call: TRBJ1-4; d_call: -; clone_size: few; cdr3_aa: CASSLDRGSNEKLFF; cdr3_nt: TGTGCCAGCAGCTTGGATCGGGGTTCTAATGAAAAACTGTTTTTT
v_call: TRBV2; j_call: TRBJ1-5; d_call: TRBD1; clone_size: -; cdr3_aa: CASTGTGGHSNQPQHF; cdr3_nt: TGTGCCAGCACCGGGACAGGGGGCCATAGCAATCAGCCCCAGCATTTT
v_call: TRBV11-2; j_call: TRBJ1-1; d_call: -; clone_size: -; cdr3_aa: CASSSVRRVPEAFF; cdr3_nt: TGTGCCAGCAGCTCGGTTAGGAGGGTCCCTGAAGCTTTCTTT
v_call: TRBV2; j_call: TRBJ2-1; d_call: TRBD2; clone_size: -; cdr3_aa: CASSPAGVIEQFF; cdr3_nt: TGTGCCAGCTCTCCAGCGGGAGTAATTGAGCAGTTCTTC
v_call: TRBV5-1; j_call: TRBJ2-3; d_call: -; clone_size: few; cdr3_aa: CASSLRGQLYTDTQYF; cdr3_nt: TGCGCCAGCAGCTTACGGGGACAACTTTACACAGATACGCAGTATTTT
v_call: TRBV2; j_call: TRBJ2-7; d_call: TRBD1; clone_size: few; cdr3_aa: CASTPLRGQGTYEQYF; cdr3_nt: TGTGCCAGCACCCCCCTAAGGGGACAGGGGACGTACGAGCAGTACTTC
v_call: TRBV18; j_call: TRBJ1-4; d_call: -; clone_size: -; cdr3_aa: CASSPRGQSNEKLFF; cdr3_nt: TGTGCCAGCTCACCGCGCGGGCAGTCTAATGAAAAACTGTTTTTT
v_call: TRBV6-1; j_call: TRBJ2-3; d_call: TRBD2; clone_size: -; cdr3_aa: CASSEGGGTDTQYF; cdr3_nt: TGTGCCAGCAGTGAAGGCGGGGGTACAGATACGCAGTATTTT
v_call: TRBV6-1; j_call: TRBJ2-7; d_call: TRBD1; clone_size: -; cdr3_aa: CASGDRDLSYEQYF; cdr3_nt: TGTGCCAGCGGCGACAGGGACCTCTCCTACGAGCAGTACTTC
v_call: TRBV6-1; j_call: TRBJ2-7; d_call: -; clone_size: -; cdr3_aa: CASSEMGRAGLYEQYF; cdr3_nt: TGTGCCAGCAGTGAAATGGGTCGGGCCGGACTCTACGAGCAGTACTTC
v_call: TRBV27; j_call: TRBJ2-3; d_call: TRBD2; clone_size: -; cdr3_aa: CASSLILAGGVGTDTQYF; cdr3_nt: TGTGCCAGCAGTTTAATCCTAGCGGGAGGGGTGGGCACAGATACGCAGTATTTT
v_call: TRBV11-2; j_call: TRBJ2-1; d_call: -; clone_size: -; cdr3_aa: CASSLDQYSLSYNEQFF; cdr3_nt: TGTGCCAGCAGCTTAGATCAATATAGCCTCTCCTACAATGAGCAGTTCTTC
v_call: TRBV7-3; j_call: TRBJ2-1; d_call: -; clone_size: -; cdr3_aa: CASSLSSVNEQFF; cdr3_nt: TGTGCCAGCAGCTTATCTAGCGTTAATGAGCAGTTCTTC
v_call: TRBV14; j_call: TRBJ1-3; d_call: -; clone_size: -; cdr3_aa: CASSQDLGANTIYF; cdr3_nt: TGTGCCAGCAGCCAAGACCTGGGAGCAAACACCATATATTTT
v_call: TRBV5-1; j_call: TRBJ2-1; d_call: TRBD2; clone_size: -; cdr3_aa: CASSLGLAALSYNEQFF; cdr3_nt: TGCGCCAGCAGCCTGGGACTAGCGGCCCTCTCCTACAATGAGCAGTTCTTC
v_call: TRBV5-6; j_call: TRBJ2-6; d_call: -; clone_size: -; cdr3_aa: CASSFSSGANVLTF; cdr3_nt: TGTGCCAGCAGCTTCTCCTCTGGGGCCAACGTCCTGACTTTC
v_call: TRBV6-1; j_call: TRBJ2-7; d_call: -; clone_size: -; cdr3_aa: CASSIRDLLYF; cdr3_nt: TGTGCCAGCAGTATTCGGGACTTACTGTACTTC
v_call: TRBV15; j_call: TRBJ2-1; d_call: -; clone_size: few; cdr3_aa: CATGPSSYNEQFF; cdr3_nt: TGTGCCACGGGGCCCAGCTCCTACAATGAGCAGTTCTTC
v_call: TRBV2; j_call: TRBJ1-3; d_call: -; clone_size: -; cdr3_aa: CASSERGHLFSGNTIYF; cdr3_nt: TGTGCCAGCAGTGAAAGGGGACACCTTTTCTCTGGAAACACCATATATTTT
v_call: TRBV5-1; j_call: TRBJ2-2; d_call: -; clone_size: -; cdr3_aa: CASSLAPGDTGELFF; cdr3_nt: TGCGCCAGCAGCTTGGCCCCAGGGGACACCGGGGAGCTGTTTTTT
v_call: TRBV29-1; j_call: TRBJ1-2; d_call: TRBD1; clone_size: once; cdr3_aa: CSVRTGSYGYTF; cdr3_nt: TGCAGCGTCAGGACAGGGAGCTATGGCTACACCTTC
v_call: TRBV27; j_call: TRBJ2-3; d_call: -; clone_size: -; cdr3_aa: CASSVVGADTQYF; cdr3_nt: TGTGCCAGCAGCGTCGTGGGAGCAGATACGCAGTATTTT
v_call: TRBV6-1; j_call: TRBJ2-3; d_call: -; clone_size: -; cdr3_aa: CASSGTGSTDTQYF; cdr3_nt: TGTGCCAGCAGTGGGACGGGATCCACAGATACGCAGTATTTT
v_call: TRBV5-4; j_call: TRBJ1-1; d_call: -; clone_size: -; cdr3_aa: CASSADSTEAFF; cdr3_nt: TGTGCCAGCAGCGCCGACAGCACTGAAGCTTTCTTT
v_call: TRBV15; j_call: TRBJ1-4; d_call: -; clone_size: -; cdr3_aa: CATSSATAGWNEKLFF; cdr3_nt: TGTGCCACCAGCAGCGCAACAGCCGGCTGGAATGAAAAACTGTTTTTT
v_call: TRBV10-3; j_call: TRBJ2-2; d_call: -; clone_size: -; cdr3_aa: CAISELNTGELFF; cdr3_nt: TGTGCCATCAGTGAGCTGAACACCGGGGAGCTGTTTTTT
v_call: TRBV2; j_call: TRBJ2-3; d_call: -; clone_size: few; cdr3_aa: CASRQSTDTQYF; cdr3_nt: TGTGCCAGCAGACAAAGCACAGATACGCAGTATTTT
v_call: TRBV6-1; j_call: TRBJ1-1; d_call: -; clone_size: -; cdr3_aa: CASTSKGGLTEAFF; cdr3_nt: TGTGCCAGCACCTCCAAGGGAGGGCTCACTGAAGCTTTCTTT
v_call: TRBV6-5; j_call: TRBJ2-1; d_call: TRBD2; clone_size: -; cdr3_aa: CASWLAGGDNEQFF; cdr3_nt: TGTGCCAGCTGGCTAGCGGGAGGGGACAATGAGCAGTTCTTC
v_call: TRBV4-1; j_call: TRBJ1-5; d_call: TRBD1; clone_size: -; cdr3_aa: CASSQRDSYQPQHF; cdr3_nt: TGCGCCAGCAGCCAGCGGGACAGCTATCAGCCCCAGCATTTT
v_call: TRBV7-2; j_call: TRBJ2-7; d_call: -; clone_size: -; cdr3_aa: CASRSAGKSYEQYF; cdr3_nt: TGTGCCAGCAGGTCCGCGGGAAAGTCCTACGAGCAGTACTTC
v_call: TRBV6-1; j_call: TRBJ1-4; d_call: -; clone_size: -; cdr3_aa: CASSGNGAWVF; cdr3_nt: TGTGCCAGCAGTGGGAATGGGGCTTGGGTTTTT
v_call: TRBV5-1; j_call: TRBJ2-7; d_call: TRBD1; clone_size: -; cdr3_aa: CASSWDSTYEQYF; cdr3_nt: TGCGCCAGCAGCTGGGACAGTACCTACGAGCAGTACTTC
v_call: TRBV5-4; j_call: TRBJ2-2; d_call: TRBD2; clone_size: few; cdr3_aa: CASSGQGLAANTGELFF; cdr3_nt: TGTGCCAGCAGCGGACAGGGACTAGCGGCGAACACCGGGGAGCTGTTTTTT
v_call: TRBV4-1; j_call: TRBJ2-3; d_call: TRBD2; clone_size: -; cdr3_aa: CASSRSGGADTQYF; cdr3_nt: TGCGCCAGCAGCCGTAGCGGGGGCGCAGATACGCAGTATTTT
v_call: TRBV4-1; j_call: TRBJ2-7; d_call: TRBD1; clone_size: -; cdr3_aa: CASSQEGGGQPYEQYF; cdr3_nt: TGCGCCAGCAGCCAAGAAGGTGGGGGACAGCCCTACGAGCAGTACTTC
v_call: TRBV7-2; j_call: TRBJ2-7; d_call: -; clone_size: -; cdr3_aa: CASSLEFSQGQYF; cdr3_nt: TGTGCCAGCAGCTTAGAGTTTAGTCAGGGGCAGTACTTC
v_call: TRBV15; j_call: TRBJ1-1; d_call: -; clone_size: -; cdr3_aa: CATSTNRDEAFF; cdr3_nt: TGTGCCACCAGCACTAACAGGGATGAAGCTTTCTTT
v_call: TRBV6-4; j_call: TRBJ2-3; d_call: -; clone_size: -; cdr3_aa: CASSDSRSGDTQYF; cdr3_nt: TGTGCCAGCAGTGACTCGAGGAGTGGAGATACGCAGTATTTT
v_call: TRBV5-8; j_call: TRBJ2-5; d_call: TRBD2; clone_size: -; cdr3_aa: CASSSGGLAALETQYF; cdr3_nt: TGTGCCAGCAGCTCGGGCGGACTAGCGGCCTTGGAGACCCAGTACTTC
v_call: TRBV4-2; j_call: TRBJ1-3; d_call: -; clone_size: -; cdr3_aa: CASSQSGAGNTIYF; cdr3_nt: TGTGCCAGCAGCCAATCCGGGGCTGGAAACACCATATATTTT
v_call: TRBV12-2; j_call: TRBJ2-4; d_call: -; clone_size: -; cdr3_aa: CASRLIPLAKNSQYF; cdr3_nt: TGTGCAAGTCGCTTAATCCCCCTAGCCAAAAACAGTCAGTACTTC
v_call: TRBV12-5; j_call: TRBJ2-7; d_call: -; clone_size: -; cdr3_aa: CASGRDTSYEQYF; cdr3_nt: TGTGCTAGTGGTCGGGACACGTCCTACGAGCAGTACTTC
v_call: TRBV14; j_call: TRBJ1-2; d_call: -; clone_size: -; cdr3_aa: CASSQDYGQANYGYTF; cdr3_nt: TGTGCCAGCAGCCAAGATTACGGACAAGCTAACTATGGCTACACCTTC
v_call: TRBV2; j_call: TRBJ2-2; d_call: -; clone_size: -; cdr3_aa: CASSEGGVTGELFF; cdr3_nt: TGTGCCAGCAGTGAAGGGGGGGTGACCGGGGAGCTGTTTTTT
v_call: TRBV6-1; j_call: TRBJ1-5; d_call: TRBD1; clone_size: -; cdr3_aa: CASSGNRGWNQPQHF; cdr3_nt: TGTGCCAGCAGTGGAAACAGGGGTTGGAATCAGCCCCAGCATTTT
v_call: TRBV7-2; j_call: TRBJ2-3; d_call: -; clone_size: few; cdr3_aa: CASSLARSGSTDTQYF; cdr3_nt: TGTGCCAGCAGCTTAGCGCGGAGCGGCAGCACAGATACGCAGTATTTT
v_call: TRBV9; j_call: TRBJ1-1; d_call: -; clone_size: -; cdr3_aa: CASSVLPLTEAFF; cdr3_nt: TGTGCCAGCAGCGTTCTCCCTCTCACTGAAGCTTTCTTT
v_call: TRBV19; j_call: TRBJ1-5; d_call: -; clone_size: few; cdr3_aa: CASHDRNDQPQHF; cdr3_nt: TGTGCCAGTCATGACAGAAACGATCAGCCCCAGCATTTT
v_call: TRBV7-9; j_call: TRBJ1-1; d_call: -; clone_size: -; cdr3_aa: CAGGRVEAFF; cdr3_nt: TGTGCCGGGGGGAGGGTAGAAGCTTTCTTT
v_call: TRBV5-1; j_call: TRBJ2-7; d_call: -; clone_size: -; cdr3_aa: CASSKAYGSYEQYF; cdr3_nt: TGCGCCAGCAGTAAAGCGTACGGGTCCTACGAGCAGTACTTC